Shown below are 27 T cell receptor beta chains from a single sample sequenced in a study of early T cells in non-severe SARS-CoV-2 infection. MiXCR, run by TCRdb on the 5' RACE reads, gives a single entry per CDR3 protein. Of approximately 120,000 distinct CDR3 sequences in the sample, about 15% were seen once. Sequenced: whole blood. The receptors were gathered from an adult who was a healthcare worker with PCR-confirmed SARS-CoV-2 infection or an uninfected control (not recorded which).

This clonotype was found a few times. The chain employs TRBV30 and TRBJ2-1; 7 bases are a match to TRBD2. J lost 8 bases, V lost 1 base, and 14 bases had no gene match. The CDR3 consists of 16 residues. Germline V CDR1 and CDR2: GTSNPN, SVGIG (reference sequence). CDR3 loop: CAWSDLGGPSRDEQFF. For the CDR3, the DNA is TGTGCCTGGAGTGACCTGGGAGGGCCTAGTAGGGATGAGCAGTTCTTC.

This chain uses TRBV13 with TRBJ2-5, with TRBD2 identical over 8 bases. V gave up 5 bases and J gave up 3 bases; unmatched junction bases: 8. The CDR3 is made up of 15 amino acids. CDR1 and CDR2 from the germline V gene are PRHDT and FYEKMQ (reference sequence). This CDR3 reads CASSKTGTRKETQYF. The CDR3 coding sequence is TGTGCCAGCAGCAAAACCGGGACTAGAAAAGAGACCCAGTACTTC.

This clonotype was counted at least ten times. This rearrangement joins TRBV11-2 to TRBJ2-1; unclear D gene. Germline V lookup: CDR1 SGHAT, CDR2 FQNNGV. V lost 1 base and J lost 3, with 16 bases in between. This CDR3 contains 17 residues. Here the CDR3 reads CASSLGPQGQVYNEQFF. In DNA, the CDR3 is TGTGCCAGCAGCTTAGGCCCACAAGGCCAGGTCTACAATGAGCAGTTCTTC.

The chain joins TRBV6-1 to TRBJ1-2; D is ambiguous. Germline assignment: CDR1 MNHNS and CDR2 SASEGT. This CDR3 has 13 amino acids. V lost 0 bases and J lost 1, with 3 bases in between. CDR3 nucleotides: TGTGCCAGCAGTGAAGCGGGTAACTATGGCTACACCTTC. This encodes CASSEAGNYGYTF.

This clonotype was observed a few times. The V call is TRBV20-1, the J call TRBJ1-2; D is perhaps TRBD1 (5 bases). Germline assignment: CDR1 DFQATT and CDR2 SNEGSKA (reference sequence). The CDR3 spans 14 residues. The V and J ends lost 0 bases and 12 bases respectively, with 20 bases between them. The CDR3 loop reads CSARDHAPTVSNTF. CDR3 DNA: TGCAGTGCTAGAGATCATGCTCCGACAGTCTCTAACACCTTC.

This clonotype showed up just a few times. The rearrangement uses TRBV5-1 and TRBJ2-7; possibly TRBD1 for D (7 bases). The CDR3 covers 14 residues. Trimming shortened V by 4 bases and J by 1 base, and 12 bases separated the two germline ends. CDR1 is SGHRS, CDR2 YFSETQ, per germline. The CDR3 sequence is CASSRRGHSYEQYF. The CDR3 DNA reads TGCGCCAGCAGCAGGAGGGGGCATTCCTACGAGCAGTACTTC.

This chain connects TRBV10-3 to TRBJ1-2; unclear D gene. Germline CDR1 ENHRY, CDR2 SYGVKD. V lost 4 bases, J lost 0 bases, and 12 bases lay in between. This CDR3 is built from 15 residues. The CDR3 protein is CAISAEKGPNYGYTF. The CDR3 DNA sequence: TGTGCCATCAGTGCGGAAAAGGGTCCTAACTATGGCTACACCTTC.

The V and J genes are TRBV27 and TRBJ2-7; 9 positions match TRBD1. Germline V CDR1 and CDR2: MNHEY, SMNVEV (reference sequence). J lost 0 bases, V lost 6 bases, and 6 bases had no gene match. This CDR3 has 15 amino acids. CDR3 DNA: TGTGCCAGCAGCTTGAAGACAGGGGGCTCCTACGAGCAGTACTTC. Its protein is CASSLKTGGSYEQYF.

The sample holds a few counts of this clonotype. The V call is TRBV5-1, the J call TRBJ2-2; 7 bases fit TRBD1. CDR1 and CDR2 (germline): SGHRS, YFSETQ. This CDR3 has 14 amino acids. The ends lost 4 bases at V and 6 bases at J; junction bases unmatched: 6. As DNA, the CDR3 is TGCGCCAGCAGCAACAACAGGGGCGCCGGGGAGCTGTTTTTT. It yields the protein CASSNNRGAGELFF.

The V and J genes are TRBV18 and TRBJ2-3, with D possibly being TRBD2 (6 bases). This CDR3 spans 15 amino acids. Germline CDR1 reads KGHSH; CDR2 reads LQKENI. V was cut by 5 bases and J by 0 bases, with 12 bases left in between. CDR3 in amino acids: CASSGGTHSTDTQYF. DNA of the CDR3: TGTGCCAGCTCAGGCGGGACCCATAGCACAGATACGCAGTATTTT.

This clonotype was seen more than once but under ten times. The chain has TRBV12-3 or TRBV12-4 and TRBJ1-2; D gene ambiguous. Trimming shortened V by 8 bases and J by 4 bases, and 20 bases separated the two germline ends. The CDR3 is 15 amino acids. CDR3 protein: CASLPGGFFGYGYTF. In nucleotides, the CDR3 is TGTGCCAGCCTCCCCGGTGGGTTCTTTGGCTATGGCTACACCTTC.

The sample holds a few counts of this clonotype. The chain is built from TRBV5-4 and TRBJ2-3; 8 nucleotides align to TRBD2. V trimming: 4 bases; J trimming: 4 bases; junction bases outside the gene matches: 11. Germline assignment: CDR1 SGHNT and CDR2 YYREEE (reference sequence). The CDR3 totals 16 residues. The CDR3 loop reads CASSRPGAGVADTQYF. CDR3 DNA: TGTGCCAGCAGCCGACCGGGAGCGGGGGTTGCAGATACGCAGTATTTT.

The table lists this clonotype with a few counts. This chain links TRBV20-1 with TRBJ2-3, with D perhaps TRBD1 or TRBD2 (6 bases each). The V end was cut by 6 bases, the J end by 2 bases, with 18 bases between. The CDR3 consists of 15 residues. CDR1 and CDR2 (germline): DFQATT, SNEGSKA (reference sequence). CDR3 in DNA: TGCAGTGCCCCTGGAGGGACACGATACACAGATACGCAGTATTTT. Translated: CSAPGGTRYTDTQYF.

The gene calls are TRBV4-1 and TRBJ2-5, with D perhaps matching TRBD2 (6 bases). With 4 bases removed from V and 5 bases from J, the gap between germline ends came to 17 bases. The CDR3 consists of 15 residues. Looked up from germline, CDR1 is MGHRA and CDR2 is YSYEKL. CDR3 DNA sequence: TGCGCCAGCAGCCCCGGGGGTAGCGGTTTGGAGACCCAGTACTTC. Encoded protein: CASSPGGSGLETQYF.

This clonotype showed up many times. The chain has TRBV21-1 and TRBJ2-2. TRBV21-1 is listed as a pseudogene. The CDR3 spans 15 residues. CDR3 sequence reads: CASSKALAVPGELFF. As DNA, the CDR3 is TGTGCCAGCAGCAAAGCGCTTGCGGTCCCCGGGGAGCTGTTTTTT.

This clonotype came up a few times. V usage is TRBV4-2 and J usage is TRBJ1-5; D is unclear. CDR3 length: 15 residues. Between the trimmed V and J ends, which lost 0 bases and 3 bases, there was a span of 9 bases. Germline CDR1 and CDR2: LGHNA and YNFKEQ. The chain's CDR3 is CASSQESRFNQPQHF. CDR3 coding DNA: TGTGCCAGCAGCCAAGAATCCCGGTTCAATCAGCCCCAGCATTTT.

This sequence joins TRBV14 and TRBJ2-1; D might be TRBD2 (5 bases). V was clipped by 5 bases and J by 8 bases, with 22 bases between them. The CDR3 runs to 16 residues. Germline-derived CDR1 and CDR2 are SGHDN and FVKESK. CDR3 region: CASSIWRAALYDEQFF. The CDR3 region has the DNA TGTGCCAGCAGCATCTGGCGGGCCGCTCTTTACGATGAGCAGTTCTTC.

V usage is TRBV30 and J usage is TRBJ2-7; 9 nucleotides line up with TRBD1. Germline CDR1 and CDR2: GTSNPN and SVGIG (reference sequence). J lost 6 bases, V lost 5 bases, and 17 bases had no gene match. CDR3 length equals 16 residues. The CDR3 DNA reads TGTGCCTGGCTAAGGGGACAGGGAACCGCACCCTTCGAGCAGTACTTC. It specifies CAWLRGQGTAPFEQYF.

At least ten counts were recorded for this clonotype. The chain carries TRBV11-2 and TRBJ2-5; no reliable D call. Germline V gene lookup returns CDR1 SGHAT and CDR2 FQNNGV. The V end lost 5 bases, the J end lost 4 bases, and 17 bases lay between the germline ends. The CDR3 is made up of 15 amino acids. The DNA of the CDR3 is TGTGCCAGCAGCCCACAAAGGATGGCCAGAGAGACCCAGTACTTC. Protein product: CASSPQRMARETQYF.

This clonotype was seen at least ten times. The J gene is TRBJ2-2, the V gene TRBV28, with 9 positions matching TRBD2. The CDR3 spans 14 residues. J gave up 6 bases and V 6 bases, and 5 bases lay outside the gene matches. CDR1 and CDR2 (germline): MDHEN, SYDVKM. CDR3 nucleotides: TGTGCCAGCAGGCTTAGCGGGAGCGCCGGGGAGCTGTTTTTT. Translation gives CASRLSGSAGELFF.

The chain combines TRBV27 with TRBJ2-3, with D unclear. V lost 4 bases, J lost 0 bases, and 8 bases lay in between. This CDR3 is built from 14 residues. Germline V gives CDR1 MNHEY, CDR2 SMNVEV (reference sequence). The CDR3 nucleotides read TGTGCCAGCAGTTATTCTAGGAGCACAGATACGCAGTATTTT. Protein product: CASSYSRSTDTQYF.

The chain combines TRBV5-1 with TRBJ2-3, with 12 bases identical to TRBD2. Losses at the gene ends were 0 bases for V and 4 bases for J; bases not matched to a gene: 6. Germline CDR1 SGHRS, CDR2 YFSETQ. This CDR3 region has 17 residues. CDR3 protein: CASSLDPSSGGADTQYF. CDR3 DNA sequence: TGCGCCAGCAGCTTGGACCCCTCTAGCGGGGGGGCAGATACGCAGTATTTT.

This clonotype came up a few times. This chain uses TRBV29-1 with TRBJ2-5; 13 bases are shared with TRBD2. This CDR3 contains 16 residues. V was pared by 3 bases and J by 3 bases, with 7 bases of the junction left unmatched. Germline V lookup: CDR1 SQVTM, CDR2 ANQGSEA. The CDR3 sequence is CSVDGGTSGEEETQYF. In DNA, the CDR3 is TGCAGCGTTGACGGTGGGACTAGCGGGGAGGAAGAGACCCAGTACTTC.

This chain links TRBV6-1 with TRBJ1-5, with no clear D. The CDR3 totals 14 residues. Per the germline V gene, CDR1 is MNHNS and CDR2 is SASEGT. Trimming shortened V by 5 bases and J by 3 bases, and 11 bases separated the two germline ends. This CDR3 is CASSPGRNNQPQHF. In DNA form, the CDR3 reads TGTGCCAGCAGTCCTGGACGCAACAATCAGCCCCAGCATTTT.

V usage is TRBV7-9 and J usage is TRBJ1-2; a weak D match, TRBD1 (6 bases). CDR3 length equals 15 residues. CDR1 SEHNR and CDR2 FQNEAQ come from the germline V gene (reference sequence). The V gene lost 4 bases and the J gene lost 4 bases, with 16 bases spanning the gap. For the CDR3, the DNA is TGTGCCAGCAGCTATCACCGGGACACTTCCTATGGCTACACCTTC. Its translation is CASSYHRDTSYGYTF.

V is TRBV3-1 and J is TRBJ2-7; D unresolved. Trimming removed 4 bases from V and 3 bases from J, with 7 bases in between. Germline V gene data show CDR1 as LGHDT and CDR2 as YNNKEL (reference sequence). The CDR3 sequence is 12 residues long. The CDR3: CASSPRDYEQYF. CDR3 in DNA: TGTGCCAGCAGCCCAAGGGACTACGAGCAGTACTTC.

This sequence joins TRBV20-1 and TRBJ1-5; D is unclear. Germline CDR1 is DFQATT and CDR2 is SNEGSKA (reference sequence). The CDR3 consists of 13 residues. The ends were cut back, 3 bases at V and 3 bases at J, with 9 bases in the middle. CDR3 nucleotides: TGCAGTGCTAGCCCTACACACAATCAGCCCCAGCATTTT. Protein product: CSASPTHNQPQHF.